This TCR beta chain is from a study of OX40 agonist ivuxolimab in advanced cancers. At the level of the study: Ivuxolimab, an agonist antibody against OX40 (CD134), was given to patients. Partial responses occurred in Three dose-escalation patients, one with hepatocellular carcinoma and two with cutaneous melanoma. Prior therapy, whether anti-PD-1, anti-PD-L1 or anti-CTLA-4, was allowed, and 35% to 40% had some.

Study-wide findings and caveats: Clonal expansion from baseline to week 6 occurred in both CD4+ and CD8+ T cells.

CDR1 and CDR2 (germline): SEHNR, FQNEAQ (reference sequence). Trimming removed 4 bases from V and 9 bases from J, with 18 bases in between. The CDR3 totals 14 residues. The protocol was immunoSEQ multiplex PCR, while the TCRdb copy is restricted to in-frame clones and leaves out a portion. The sample includes over 55,000 clones, roughly nine tenths of them seen just once. Comment on this clone: Antigen: not known.

The sequence came from an adult with an advanced solid tumor such as melanoma, head and neck, liver or kidney cancer. This sequence joins TRBV7-9 and TRBJ1-1; tentative D call: TRBD1 (6 bases). The sample in question was CD4+ or CD8+ T cells sorted from blood, obtained in a trial of the OX40 agonist ivuxolimab. CDR3 sequence reads: CASSSRRDTVQAFF. The DNA for the CDR3 is TGTGCCAGCAGCTCGCGGCGGGACACCGTCCAAGCTTTCTTT.